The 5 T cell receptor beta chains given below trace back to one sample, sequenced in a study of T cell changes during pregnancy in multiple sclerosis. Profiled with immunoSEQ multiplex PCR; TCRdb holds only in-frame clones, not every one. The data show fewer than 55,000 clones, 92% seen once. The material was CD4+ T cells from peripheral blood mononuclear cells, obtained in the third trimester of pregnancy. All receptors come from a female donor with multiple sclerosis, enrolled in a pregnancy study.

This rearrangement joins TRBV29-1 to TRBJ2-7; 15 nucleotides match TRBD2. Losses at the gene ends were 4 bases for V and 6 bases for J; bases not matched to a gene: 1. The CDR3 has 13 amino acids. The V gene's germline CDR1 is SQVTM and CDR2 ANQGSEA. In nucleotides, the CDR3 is TGCAGCGTTGGGACTAGCGGGGGGGGCGAGCAGTACTTC. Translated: CSVGTSGGGEQYF.

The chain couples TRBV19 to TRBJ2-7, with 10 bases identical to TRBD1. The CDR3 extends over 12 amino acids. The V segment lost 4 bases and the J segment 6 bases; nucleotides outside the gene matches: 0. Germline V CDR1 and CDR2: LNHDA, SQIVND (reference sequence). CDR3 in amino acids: CASSRTGGEQYF. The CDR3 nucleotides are TGTGCCAGTAGTAGGACAGGGGGCGAGCAGTACTTC.

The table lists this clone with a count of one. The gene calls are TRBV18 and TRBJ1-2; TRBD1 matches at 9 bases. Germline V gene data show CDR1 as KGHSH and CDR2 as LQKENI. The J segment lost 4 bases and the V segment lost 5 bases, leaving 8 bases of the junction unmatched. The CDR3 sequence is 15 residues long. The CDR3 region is CASSSRTGEGYGYTF. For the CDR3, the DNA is TGTGCCAGCTCATCAAGGACAGGGGAGGGCTATGGCTACACCTTC.

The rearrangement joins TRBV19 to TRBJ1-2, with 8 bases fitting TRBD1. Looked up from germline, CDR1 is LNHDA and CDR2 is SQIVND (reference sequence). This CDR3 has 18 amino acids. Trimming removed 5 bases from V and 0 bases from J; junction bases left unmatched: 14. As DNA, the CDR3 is TGTGCCAGTAGTCCCTGGAGCATTGGGACAGGACCTAACTATGGCTACACCTTC. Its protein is CASSPWSIGTGPNYGYTF. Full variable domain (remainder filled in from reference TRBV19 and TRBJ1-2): DGGITQSPKYLFRKEGQNVTLSCEQNLNHDAMYWYRQDPGQGLRLIYYSQIVNDFQKGDIAEGYSVSREKKESFPLTVTSAQKNPTAFYLCASSPWSIGTGPNYGYTFGSGTRLTVV.

The CDR3 DNA reads TGTGCCAGCAGGAAGAGGGGACAACCCTACGAGCAGTACTTC. Protein product: CASRKRGQPYEQYF. This sequence joins TRBV6-5 and TRBJ2-7; weak D call: TRBD1 (6 bases). Germline CDR1 MNHEY, CDR2 SVGAGI. This CDR3 has 14 amino acids. V was trimmed by 6 bases and J by 2 bases, leaving 14 bases between them.